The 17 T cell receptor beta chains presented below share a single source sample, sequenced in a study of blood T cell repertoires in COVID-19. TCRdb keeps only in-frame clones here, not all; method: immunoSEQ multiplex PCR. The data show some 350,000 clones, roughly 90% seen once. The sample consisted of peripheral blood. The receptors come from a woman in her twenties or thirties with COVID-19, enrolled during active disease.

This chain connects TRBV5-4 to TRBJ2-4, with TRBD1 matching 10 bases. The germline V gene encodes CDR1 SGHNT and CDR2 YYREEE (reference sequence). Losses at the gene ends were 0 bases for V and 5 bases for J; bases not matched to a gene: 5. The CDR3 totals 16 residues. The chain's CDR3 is CASSLDPGTGENIQYF. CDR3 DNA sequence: TGTGCCAGCAGCTTGGACCCCGGGACAGGGGAAAACATTCAGTACTTC. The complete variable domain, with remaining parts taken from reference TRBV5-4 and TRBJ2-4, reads ETGVTQSPTHLIKTRGQQVTLRCSSQSGHNTVSWYQQALGQGPQFIFQYYREEENGRGNFPPRFSGLQFPNYSSELNVNALELDDSALYLCASSLDPGTGENIQYFGAGTRLSVL.

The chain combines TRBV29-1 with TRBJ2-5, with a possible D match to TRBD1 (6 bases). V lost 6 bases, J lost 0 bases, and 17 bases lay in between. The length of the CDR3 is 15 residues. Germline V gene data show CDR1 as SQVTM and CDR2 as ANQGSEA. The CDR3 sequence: CSVARDTPYQETQYF. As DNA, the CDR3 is TGCAGCGTAGCCCGGGACACCCCGTACCAAGAGACCCAGTACTTC.

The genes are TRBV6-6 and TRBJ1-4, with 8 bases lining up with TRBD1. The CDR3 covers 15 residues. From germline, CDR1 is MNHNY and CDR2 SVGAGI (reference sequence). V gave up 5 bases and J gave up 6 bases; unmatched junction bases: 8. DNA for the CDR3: TGTGCCAGCAGTAATATCAGGGGGCTTGATGAAAAACTGTTTTTT. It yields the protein CASSNIRGLDEKLFF.

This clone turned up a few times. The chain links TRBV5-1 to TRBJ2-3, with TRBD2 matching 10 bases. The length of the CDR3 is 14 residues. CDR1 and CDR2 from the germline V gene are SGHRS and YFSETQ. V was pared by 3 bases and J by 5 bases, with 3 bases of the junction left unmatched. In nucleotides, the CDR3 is TGCGCCAGCAGCTCGGCTAGCGGGGGAGATACGCAGTATTTT. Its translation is CASSSASGGDTQYF.

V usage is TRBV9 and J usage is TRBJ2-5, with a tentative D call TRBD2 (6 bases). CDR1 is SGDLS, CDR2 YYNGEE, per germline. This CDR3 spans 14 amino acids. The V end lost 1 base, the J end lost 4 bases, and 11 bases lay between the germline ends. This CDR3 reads CASSVSGEVETQYF. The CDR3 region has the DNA TGTGCCAGCAGCGTATCGGGGGAGGTAGAGACCCAGTACTTC.

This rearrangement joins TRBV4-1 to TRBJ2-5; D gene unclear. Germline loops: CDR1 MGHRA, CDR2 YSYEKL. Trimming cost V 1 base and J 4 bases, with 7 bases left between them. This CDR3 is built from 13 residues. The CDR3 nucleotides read TGCGCCAGCAGCCAAGGTAGCAGAGAGACCCAGTACTTC. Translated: CASSQGSRETQYF.

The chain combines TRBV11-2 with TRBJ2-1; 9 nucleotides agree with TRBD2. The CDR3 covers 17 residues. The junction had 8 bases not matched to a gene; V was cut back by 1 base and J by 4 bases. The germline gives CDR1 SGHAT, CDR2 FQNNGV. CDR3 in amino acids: CASSLGRGGPNYNEQFF. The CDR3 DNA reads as TGTGCCAGCAGCTTAGGGCGGGGGGGTCCAAATTACAATGAGCAGTTCTTC.

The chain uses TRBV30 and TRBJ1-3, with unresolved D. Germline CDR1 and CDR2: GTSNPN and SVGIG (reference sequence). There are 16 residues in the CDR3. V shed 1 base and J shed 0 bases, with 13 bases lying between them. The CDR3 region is CAWSDSQIVSGNTIYF. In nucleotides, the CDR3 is TGTGCCTGGAGTGATTCGCAAATAGTCTCTGGAAACACCATATATTTT. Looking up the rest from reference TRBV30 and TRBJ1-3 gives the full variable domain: SQTIHQWPATLVQPVGSPLSLECTVEGTSNPNLYWYRQAAGRGLQLLFYSVGIGQISSEVPQNLSASRPQDRQFILSSKKLLLSDSGFYLCAWSDSQIVSGNTIYFGEGSWLTVV.

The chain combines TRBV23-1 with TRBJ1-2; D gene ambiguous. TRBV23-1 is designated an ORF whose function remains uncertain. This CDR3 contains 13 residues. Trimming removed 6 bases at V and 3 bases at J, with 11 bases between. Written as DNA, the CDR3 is TGCGCCAGCAGCCTCGCTTGCGACTATGGCTACACCTTC. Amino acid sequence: CASSLACDYGYTF.

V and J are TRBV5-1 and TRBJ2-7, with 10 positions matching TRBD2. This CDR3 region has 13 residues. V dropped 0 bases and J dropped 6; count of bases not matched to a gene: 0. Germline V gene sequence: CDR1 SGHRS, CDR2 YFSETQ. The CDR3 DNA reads TGCGCCAGCAGCTTGGGACTAGCGGGCGAGCAGTACTTC. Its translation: CASSLGLAGEQYF.

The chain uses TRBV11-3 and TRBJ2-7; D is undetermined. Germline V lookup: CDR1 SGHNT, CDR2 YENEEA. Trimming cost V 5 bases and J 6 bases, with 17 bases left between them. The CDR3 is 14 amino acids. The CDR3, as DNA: TGTGCCAGCAGCCGGAGAGAAGGTCTTTTCGAGCAGTACGTC. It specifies CASSRREGLFEQYV.

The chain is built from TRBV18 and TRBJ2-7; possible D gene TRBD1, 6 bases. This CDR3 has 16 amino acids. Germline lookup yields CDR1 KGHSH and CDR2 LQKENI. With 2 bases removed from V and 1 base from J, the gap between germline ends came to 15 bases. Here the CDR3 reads CASSPTSTDRSYEQYF. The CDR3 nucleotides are TGTGCCAGCTCACCAACTTCCACCGACAGGTCCTACGAGCAGTACTTC.

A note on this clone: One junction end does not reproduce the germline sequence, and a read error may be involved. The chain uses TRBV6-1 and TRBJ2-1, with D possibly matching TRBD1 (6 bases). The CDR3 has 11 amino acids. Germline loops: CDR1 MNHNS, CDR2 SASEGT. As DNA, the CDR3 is TGTGCCAGCAGGGAAGGACAGAGGCAGTTCTTC. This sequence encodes CASREGQRQFF.

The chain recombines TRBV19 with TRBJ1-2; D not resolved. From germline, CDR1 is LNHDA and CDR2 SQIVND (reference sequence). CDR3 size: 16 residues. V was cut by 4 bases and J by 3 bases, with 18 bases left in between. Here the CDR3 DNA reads TGTGCCAGTAGTACAATTCCCGGGTGGGTGGACTATGGCTACACCTTC. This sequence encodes CASSTIPGWVDYGYTF.

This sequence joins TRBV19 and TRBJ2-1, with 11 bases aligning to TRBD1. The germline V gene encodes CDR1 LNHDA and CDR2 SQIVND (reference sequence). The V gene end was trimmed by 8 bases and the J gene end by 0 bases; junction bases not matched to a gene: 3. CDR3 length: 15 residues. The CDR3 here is CASGQGASSYNEQFF. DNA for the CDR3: TGTGCCAGTGGACAGGGGGCGAGCTCCTACAATGAGCAGTTCTTC.

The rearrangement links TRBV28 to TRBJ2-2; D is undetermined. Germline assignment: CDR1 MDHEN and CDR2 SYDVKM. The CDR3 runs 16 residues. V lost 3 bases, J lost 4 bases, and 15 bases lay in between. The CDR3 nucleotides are TGTGCCAGCAGTTTTCTATACCCCGCCGGCACCGGGGAGCTGTTTTTT. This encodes CASSFLYPAGTGELFF.

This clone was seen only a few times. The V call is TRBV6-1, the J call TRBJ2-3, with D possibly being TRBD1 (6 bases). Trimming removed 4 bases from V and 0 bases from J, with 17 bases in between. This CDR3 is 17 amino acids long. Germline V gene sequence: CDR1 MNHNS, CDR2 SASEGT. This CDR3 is CASSVTGHSESTDTQYF. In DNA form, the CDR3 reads TGTGCCAGCAGTGTTACGGGACACTCGGAAAGCACAGATACGCAGTATTTT.